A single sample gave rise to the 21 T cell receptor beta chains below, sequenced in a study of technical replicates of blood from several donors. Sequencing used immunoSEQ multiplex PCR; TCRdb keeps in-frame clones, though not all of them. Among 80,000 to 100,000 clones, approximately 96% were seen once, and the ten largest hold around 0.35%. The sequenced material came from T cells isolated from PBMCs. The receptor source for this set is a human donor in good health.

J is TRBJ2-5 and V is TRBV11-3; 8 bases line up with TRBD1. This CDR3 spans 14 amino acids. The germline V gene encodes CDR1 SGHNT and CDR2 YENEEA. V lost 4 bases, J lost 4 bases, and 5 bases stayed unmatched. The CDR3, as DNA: TGTGCCAGCAGCTCCGGACAGGGCGGAGAGACCCAGTACTTC. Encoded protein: CASSSGQGGETQYF.

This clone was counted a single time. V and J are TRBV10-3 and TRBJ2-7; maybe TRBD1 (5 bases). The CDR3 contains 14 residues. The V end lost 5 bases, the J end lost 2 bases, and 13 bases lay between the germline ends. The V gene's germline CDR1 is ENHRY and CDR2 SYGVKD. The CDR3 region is CAISLQQATYEQYF. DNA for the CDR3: TGTGCCATCAGTCTCCAACAGGCAACCTACGAGCAGTACTTC.

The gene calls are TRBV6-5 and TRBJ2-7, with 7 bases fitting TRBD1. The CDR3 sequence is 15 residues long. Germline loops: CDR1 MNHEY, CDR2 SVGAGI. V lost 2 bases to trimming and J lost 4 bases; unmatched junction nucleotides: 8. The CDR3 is CASSYGEGGYYEQYF. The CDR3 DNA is TGTGCCAGCAGTTACGGAGAAGGGGGCTATTACGAGCAGTACTTC.

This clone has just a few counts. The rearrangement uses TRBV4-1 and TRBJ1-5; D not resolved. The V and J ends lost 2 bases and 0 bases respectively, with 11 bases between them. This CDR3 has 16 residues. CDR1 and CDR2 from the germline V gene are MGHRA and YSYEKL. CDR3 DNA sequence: TGCGCCAGCAGCCAATATGCGGGGAATAGCAATCAGCCCCAGCATTTT. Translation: CASSQYAGNSNQPQHF.

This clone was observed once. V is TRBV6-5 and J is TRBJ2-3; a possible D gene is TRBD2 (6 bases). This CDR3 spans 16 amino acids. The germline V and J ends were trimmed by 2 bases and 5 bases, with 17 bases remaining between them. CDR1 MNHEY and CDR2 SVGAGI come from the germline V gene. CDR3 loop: CASSYGVGGVGDTQYF. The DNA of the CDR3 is TGTGCCAGCAGTTACGGGGTGGGGGGAGTTGGAGATACGCAGTATTTT.

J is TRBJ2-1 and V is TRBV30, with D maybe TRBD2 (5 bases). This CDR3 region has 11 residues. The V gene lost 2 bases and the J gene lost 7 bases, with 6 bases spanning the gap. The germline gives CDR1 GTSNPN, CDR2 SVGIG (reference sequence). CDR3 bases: TGTGCCTGGAGTCCGGGGAATGAGCAGTTCTTC. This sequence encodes CAWSPGNEQFF.

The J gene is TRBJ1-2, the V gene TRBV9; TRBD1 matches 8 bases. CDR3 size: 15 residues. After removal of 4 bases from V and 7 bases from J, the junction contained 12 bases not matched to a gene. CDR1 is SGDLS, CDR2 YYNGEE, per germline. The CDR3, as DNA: TGTGCCAGCAGCCCCCCGTCCAGGGGGCCGGGTGGCTACACCTTC. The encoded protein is CASSPPSRGPGGYTF. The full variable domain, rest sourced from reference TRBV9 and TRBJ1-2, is DSGVTQTPKHLITATGQRVTLRCSPRSGDLSVYWYQQSLDQGLQFLIQYYNGEERAKGNILERFSAQQFPDLHSELNLSSLELGDSALYFCASSPPSRGPGGYTFGSGTRLTVV.

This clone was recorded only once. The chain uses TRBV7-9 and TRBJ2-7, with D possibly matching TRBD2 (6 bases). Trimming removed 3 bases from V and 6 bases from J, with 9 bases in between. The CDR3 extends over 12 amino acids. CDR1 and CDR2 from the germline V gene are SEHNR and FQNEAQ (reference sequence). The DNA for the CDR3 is TGTGCCAGCAGCTTCGGGGGTTTCGAGCAGTACTTC. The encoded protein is CASSFGGFEQYF.

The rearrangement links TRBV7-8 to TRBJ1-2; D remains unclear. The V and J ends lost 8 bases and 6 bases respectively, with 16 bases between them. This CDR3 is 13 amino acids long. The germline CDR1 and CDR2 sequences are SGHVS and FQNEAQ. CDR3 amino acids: CASGRRASDGYTF. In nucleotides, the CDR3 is TGTGCCAGCGGCCGGAGAGCTTCCGATGGCTACACCTTC.

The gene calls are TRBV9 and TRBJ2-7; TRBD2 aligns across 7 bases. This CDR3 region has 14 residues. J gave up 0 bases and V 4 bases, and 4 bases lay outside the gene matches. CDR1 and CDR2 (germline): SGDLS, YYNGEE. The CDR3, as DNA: TGTGCCAGCAGCCCCTGGACTAGCTCCTACGAGCAGTACTTC. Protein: CASSPWTSSYEQYF.

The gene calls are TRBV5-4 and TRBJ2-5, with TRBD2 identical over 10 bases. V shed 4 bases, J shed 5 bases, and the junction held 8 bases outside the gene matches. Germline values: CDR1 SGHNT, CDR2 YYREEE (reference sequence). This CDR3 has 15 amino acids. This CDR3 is CASSPLAGSLETQYF. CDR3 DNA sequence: TGTGCCAGCAGCCCACTAGCGGGATCTTTGGAGACCCAGTACTTC.

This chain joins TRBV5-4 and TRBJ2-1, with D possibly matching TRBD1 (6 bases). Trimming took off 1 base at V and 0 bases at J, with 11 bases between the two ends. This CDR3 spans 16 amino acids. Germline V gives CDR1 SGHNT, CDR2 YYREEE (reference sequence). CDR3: CASSLSRGSSYNEQFF. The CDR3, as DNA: TGTGCCAGCAGCTTGAGCAGGGGAAGCTCCTACAATGAGCAGTTCTTC.

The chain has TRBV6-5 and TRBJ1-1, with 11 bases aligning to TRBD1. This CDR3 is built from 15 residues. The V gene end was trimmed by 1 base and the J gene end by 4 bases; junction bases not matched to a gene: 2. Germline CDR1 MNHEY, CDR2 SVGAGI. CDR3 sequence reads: CASSYWDRGSTEAFF. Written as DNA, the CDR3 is TGTGCCAGCAGTTACTGGGACAGGGGGAGCACTGAAGCTTTCTTT.

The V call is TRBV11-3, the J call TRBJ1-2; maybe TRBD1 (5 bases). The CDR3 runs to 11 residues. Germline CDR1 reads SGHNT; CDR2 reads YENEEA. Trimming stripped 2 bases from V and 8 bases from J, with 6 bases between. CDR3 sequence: CASSLQGGYTF. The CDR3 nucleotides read TGTGCCAGCAGCTTACAGGGAGGCTACACCTTC.

The CDR3 loop is CASSGQEEAEAFF. The CDR3 DNA reads TGTGCCAGCAGCGGACAGGAGGAGGCTGAAGCTTTCTTT. The chain combines TRBV9 with TRBJ1-1; D is perhaps TRBD1 (6 bases). Germline CDR1 SGDLS, CDR2 YYNGEE. V lost 3 bases, J lost 6 bases, and 12 bases lay in between. The CDR3 totals 13 residues.

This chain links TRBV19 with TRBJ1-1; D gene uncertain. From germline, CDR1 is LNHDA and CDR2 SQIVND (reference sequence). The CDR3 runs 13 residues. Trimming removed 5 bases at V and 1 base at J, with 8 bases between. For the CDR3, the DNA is TGTGCCAGTAGTCTCCGGGGGAACACTGAAGCTTTCTTT. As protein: CASSLRGNTEAFF.

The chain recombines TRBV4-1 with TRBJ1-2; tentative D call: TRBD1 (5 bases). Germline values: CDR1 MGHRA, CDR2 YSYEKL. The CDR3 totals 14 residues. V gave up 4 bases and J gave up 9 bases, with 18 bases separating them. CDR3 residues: CASSRSDFGGRYTF. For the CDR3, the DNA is TGCGCCAGCAGCCGAAGCGATTTCGGGGGACGCTACACCTTC.

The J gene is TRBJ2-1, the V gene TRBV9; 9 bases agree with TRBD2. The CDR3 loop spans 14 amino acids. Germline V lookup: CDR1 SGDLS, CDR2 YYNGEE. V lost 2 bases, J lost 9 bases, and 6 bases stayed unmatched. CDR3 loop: CASSVAGGHSEQFF. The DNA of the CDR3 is TGTGCCAGCAGCGTCGCGGGAGGGCACAGTGAGCAGTTCTTC.

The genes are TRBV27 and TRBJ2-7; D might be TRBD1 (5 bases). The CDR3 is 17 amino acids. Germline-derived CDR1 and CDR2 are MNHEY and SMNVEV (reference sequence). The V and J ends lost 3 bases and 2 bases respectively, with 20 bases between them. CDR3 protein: CASSFRGPAGNPYEQYF. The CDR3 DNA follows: TGTGCCAGCAGTTTTAGGGGCCCCGCAGGAAACCCCTACGAGCAGTACTTC.

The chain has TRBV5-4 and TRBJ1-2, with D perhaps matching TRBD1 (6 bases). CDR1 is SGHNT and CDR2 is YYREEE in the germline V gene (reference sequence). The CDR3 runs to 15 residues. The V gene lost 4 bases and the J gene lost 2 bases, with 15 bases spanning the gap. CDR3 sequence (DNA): TGTGCCAGCAGCCCGGGGGGCCGAGCCAACTATGGCTACACCTTC. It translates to CASSPGGRANYGYTF.

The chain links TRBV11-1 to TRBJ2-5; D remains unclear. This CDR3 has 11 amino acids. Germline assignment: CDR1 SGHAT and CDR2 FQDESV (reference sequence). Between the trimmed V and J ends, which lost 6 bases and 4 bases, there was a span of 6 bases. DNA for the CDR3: TGTGCCAGCAGTCCCTCAGAGACCCAGTACTTC. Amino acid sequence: CASSPSETQYF.